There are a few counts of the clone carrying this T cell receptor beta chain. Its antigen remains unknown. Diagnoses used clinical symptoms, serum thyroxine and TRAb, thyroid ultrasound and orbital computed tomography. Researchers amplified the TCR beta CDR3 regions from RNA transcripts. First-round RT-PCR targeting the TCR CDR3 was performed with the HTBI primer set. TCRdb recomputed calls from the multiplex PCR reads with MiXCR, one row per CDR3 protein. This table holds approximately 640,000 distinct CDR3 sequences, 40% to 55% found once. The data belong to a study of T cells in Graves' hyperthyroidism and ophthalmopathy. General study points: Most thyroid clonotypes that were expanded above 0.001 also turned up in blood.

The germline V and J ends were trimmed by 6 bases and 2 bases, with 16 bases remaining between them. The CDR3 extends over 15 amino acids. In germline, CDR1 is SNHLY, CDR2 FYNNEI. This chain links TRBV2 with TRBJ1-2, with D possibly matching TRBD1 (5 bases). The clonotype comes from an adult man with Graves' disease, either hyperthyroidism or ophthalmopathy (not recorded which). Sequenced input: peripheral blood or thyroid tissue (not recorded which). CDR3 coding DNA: TGTGCCAGCAGCGAGGGGTTAAGATCCAACTATGGCTACACCTTC. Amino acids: CASSEGLRSNYGYTF.